This section outlines one T cell receptor (beta chain) sequence together with its context. These data are taken from a study of T cell responses to AZD1222 COVID-19 vaccine. The ends were cut back, 5 bases at V and 5 bases at J, with 13 bases in the middle. Germline CDR1 is LNHDA and CDR2 is SQIVND (reference sequence). CDR3 length: 15 residues. TCRdb's table, derived via immunoSEQ multiplex PCR, lists solely in-frame clones and lacks some. Of some 110,000 clones listed, around nine tenths were seen once; the top ten hold around 3.3%. The chain is built from TRBV19 and TRBJ1-6; D possibly corresponds to TRBD1 (5 bases). The sequencing used peripheral blood, collected 28 days after the second dose of the MenACWY control vaccine. The receptor comes from an adult who received the MenACWY meningococcal vaccine as a control. CDR3 residues: CASSWGSSDNSPLHF. The CDR3 DNA follows: TGTGCCAGTAGTTGGGGCAGTTCGGATAATTCACCCCTCCACTTT.